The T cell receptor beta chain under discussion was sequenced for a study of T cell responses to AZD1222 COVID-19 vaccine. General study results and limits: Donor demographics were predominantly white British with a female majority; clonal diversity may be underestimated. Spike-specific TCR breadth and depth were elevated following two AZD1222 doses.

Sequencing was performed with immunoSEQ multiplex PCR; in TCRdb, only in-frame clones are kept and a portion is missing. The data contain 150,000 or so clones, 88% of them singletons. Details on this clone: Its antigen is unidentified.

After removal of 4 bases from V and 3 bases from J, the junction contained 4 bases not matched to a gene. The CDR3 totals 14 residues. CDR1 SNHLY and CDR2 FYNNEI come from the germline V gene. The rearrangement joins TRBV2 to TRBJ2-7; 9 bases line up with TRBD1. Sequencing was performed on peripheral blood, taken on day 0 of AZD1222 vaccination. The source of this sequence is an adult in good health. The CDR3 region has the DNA TGTGCCAGCAGTGTCCCGGGACAGGGCTACGAGCAGTACTTC. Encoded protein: CASSVPGQGYEQYF.